These 3 T cell receptor beta chains were all obtained from the same sample, sequenced in a study of shared clonotypes between healthy human individuals. Sequencing was performed with immunoSEQ multiplex PCR; in TCRdb, only in-frame clones are kept and a portion is missing. The data show more than 2 million clones, more than 90% seen once. The source material was naive CD4+ T cells sorted from blood. The subset is: CD45RA+ positively selected. The receptors shown here come from a man younger than 35 in good health.

The chain employs TRBV6-5 and TRBJ2-7; 9 bases map to TRBD1. This CDR3 has 15 residues. With 6 bases clipped from V and 5 bases from J, the junction kept 11 bases outside the gene matches. Germline-derived CDR1 and CDR2 are MNHEY and SVGAGI. CDR3 nucleotides: TGTGCCAGCAGATTCCCGGGACAGGGATCTCACGAGCAGTACTTC. This translates into CASRFPGQGSHEQYF.

The V call is TRBV6-6, the J call TRBJ2-7; D tentatively reads TRBD1 or TRBD2 (5 bases each). Trimming removed 5 bases from V and 4 bases from J, with 18 bases in between. The V gene's germline CDR1 is MNHNY and CDR2 SVGAGI (reference sequence). The CDR3 runs 15 residues. The CDR3 sequence: CASSPPGSQGYEQYF. The CDR3 DNA is TGTGCCAGCAGTCCCCCGGGGAGTCAGGGATACGAGCAGTACTTC.

This chain connects TRBV30 to TRBJ1-3; no clear D gene. Germline V gene data show CDR1 as GTSNPN and CDR2 as SVGIG (reference sequence). The CDR3 length is 13 residues. The ends were cut back, 0 bases at V and 11 bases at J, with 14 bases in the middle. CDR3 nucleotide sequence: TGTGCCTGGAGTGTACCTAGTGTCCCTGCCATATATTTT. Translating gives CAWSVPSVPAIYF.